Detailed here is one TCR beta chain. Produced via immunoSEQ multiplex PCR; TCRdb's table is partial and in-frame only. The sample holds roughly 2.4 million clones, around 95% seen once. V lost 2 bases to trimming and J lost 4 bases; unmatched junction nucleotides: 14. CDR1 is GTSNPN, CDR2 SVGIG, per germline (reference sequence). The CDR3 sequence is 16 residues long. The source of the sample is a study of shared clonotypes between healthy human individuals. The donors, all of them Caucasian adults, lived in Nashville, Tennessee. The clonotype originates from a man aged 18 to 29 in good health. This rearrangement joins TRBV30 to TRBJ2-7; TRBD2 matches 7 bases. The sample comprised naive CD4+ T cells sorted from blood. Subset defined: CD45RA+ positively selected. The CDR3 nucleotides read TGTGCCTGGAGTCTTGGTAGCGGGTCCAGGGATTACGAGCAGTACTTC. This codes for CAWSLGSGSRDYEQYF.